In its sample, the clone carrying this T cell receptor beta chain was seen a few times. Antigen: not known. These data are taken from a study of T-cell memory formation after mild COVID-19. Study-wide results and limits: CD4/CD8 balance characterized clones contracting day 15 to 85, and CD4+ skew characterized later expanders. Clones from the second wave (peaking day 37) had unconfirmed SARS-CoV-2 specificity.

TCRdb reprocessed the 5' RACE reads via MiXCR and lists one record per CDR3 protein. The table includes about 60,000 distinct CDR3 sequences, 12% detected once. The origin of this receptor is a man younger than 30 who had mild COVID-19 (a few samples of this study predate the infection). Cell type and time point are not known. The sequencing sample was made of PBMCs or a T cell subset sorted from them (not recorded which).

The CDR3 DNA reads as TGCAGTGCCCTCTCTCTAGCCAATGAGCAGTTCTTC. This translates into CSALSLANEQFF. The chain combines TRBV20-1 with TRBJ2-1, with D maybe TRBD2 (5 bases). The CDR3 sequence is 12 residues long. The V gene lost 6 bases and the J gene lost 6 bases, with 12 bases spanning the gap. Per the germline V gene, CDR1 is DFQATT and CDR2 is SNEGSKA (reference sequence).